In this sample, the clone carrying this T cell receptor beta chain is medium-sized (0.01 to 0.1%). TCRdb used MiXCR to call clones anew from the PCR reads. The sample lists under 20,000 clones, approximately 24% seen once, with 3% to 4% in the top ten. The sample belongs to a study of metastatic and nonmetastatic thyroid tumors. Patients had received no treatment of any kind before thyroid surgery. The germline CDR1 and CDR2 sequences are KGHDR and SFDVKD. The CDR3 runs to 16 residues. Trimming removed 1 base from V and 5 bases from J, with 14 bases in between. This rearrangement joins TRBV24-1 to TRBJ2-1, with a tentative D call TRBD2 (5 bases). The clonotype comes from a male donor with papillary thyroid cancer or a benign thyroid nodule (not recorded which). Some clones in this sample may be carry-over from other donors' samples. The sample consisted of blood. The CDR3 loop reads CATSDFGLLGDNEQFF. The CDR3 DNA reads TGTGCCACCAGTGATTTTGGTCTCCTCGGGGACAATGAGCAGTTCTTC.